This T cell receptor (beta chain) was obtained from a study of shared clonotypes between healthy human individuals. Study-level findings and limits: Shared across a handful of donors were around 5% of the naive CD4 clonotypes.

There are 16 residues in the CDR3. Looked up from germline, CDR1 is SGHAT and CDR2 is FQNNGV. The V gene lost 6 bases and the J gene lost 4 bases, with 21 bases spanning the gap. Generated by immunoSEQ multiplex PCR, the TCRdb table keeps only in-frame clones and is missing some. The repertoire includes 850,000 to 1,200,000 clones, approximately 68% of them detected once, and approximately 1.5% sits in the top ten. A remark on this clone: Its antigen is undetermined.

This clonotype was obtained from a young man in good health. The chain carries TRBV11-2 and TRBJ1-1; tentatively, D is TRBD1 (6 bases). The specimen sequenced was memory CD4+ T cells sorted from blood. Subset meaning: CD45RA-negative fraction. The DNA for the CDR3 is TGTGCCAGCAGAACTTGGGACACAGGGAGGGGCACTGAAGCTTTCTTT. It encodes CASRTWDTGRGTEAFF.